A selection of T cell receptor beta chains follows, all from one sample in a study of response to subunit inactivated influenza vaccine. TCRdb called the RT-PCR reads again in MiXCR, with one record for every CDR3 protein. The data hold some 800,000 distinct CDR3 sequences, with about 20% observed a single time. The specimen comprised PBMCs from blood, sampled 4 to 6 days after vaccination. These receptors were obtained from a man over 45 who received an inactivated influenza vaccine. Both conserved end residues are part of each CDR3. The D gene is left open where the match is weak. Size values are once, few and many counts, or a class for expanded clones, and some rows have none.

J gene	V gene	CDR3 length	clone size	D gene	CDR3 protein	CDR3 DNA
TRBJ2-6	TRBV10-3	18	.	.	CAISESAGVGAGANVLTF	TGTGCCATCAGTGAGTCCGCCGGGGTAGGGGCTGGGGCCAACGTCCTGACTTTC
TRBJ1-2	TRBV5-1	12	few	.	CASSSGGEGYTF	TGCGCCAGCAGCTCAGGAGGGGAAGGCTACACCTTC
TRBJ1-1	TRBV4-3	13	few	.	CASSQDLGTEAFF	TGCGCCAGCAGCCAAGATCTGGGGACTGAAGCTTTCTTT
TRBJ1-1	TRBV7-2	13	.	.	CASSLFRDTEAFF	TGTGCCAGCAGCTTATTTCGGGACACTGAAGCTTTCTTT
TRBJ2-7	TRBV7-2	15	.	TRBD2	CASSSPHSGTYEQYF	TGTGCCAGCAGCTCCCCACATAGCGGGACCTACGAGCAGTACTTC
TRBJ2-4	TRBV4-2	15	once	.	CASSIGADTKNIQYF	TGTGCCAGCAGCATCGGAGCGGACACCAAAAACATTCAGTACTTC
TRBJ2-7	TRBV20-1	15	few	.	CSAIPLDRISYEQYF	TGCAGTGCTATCCCCCTCGACAGGATTTCCTACGAGCAGTACTTC
TRBJ1-1	TRBV5-1	13	.	.	CASSYQGNTGAFF	TGCGCCAGCAGCTACCAGGGGAACACTGGAGCTTTCTTT
TRBJ1-1	TRBV5-4	14	.	.	CASSTGYMNTEAFF	TGTGCCAGCAGCACGGGCTACATGAACACTGAAGCTTTCTTT
TRBJ1-1	TRBV7-2	13	.	TRBD1	CASSPRQGDQAFF	TGTGCCAGCAGCCCGAGACAGGGGGACCAAGCTTTCTTT
TRBJ2-3	TRBV30	13	once	.	CAWSTGGTDTQYF	TGTGCCTGGAGTACTGGAGGCACAGATACGCAGTATTTT
TRBJ1-2	TRBV29-1	11	few	TRBD1	CSVDRGHGYTF	TGCAGCGTCGACAGGGGTCACGGCTACACCTTC
TRBJ2-6	TRBV24-1	16	.	TRBD1	CATRGDRGPGANVLTF	TGTGCCACCAGGGGAGACAGGGGCCCTGGGGCCAACGTCCTGACTTTC
TRBJ2-7	TRBV7-9	15	once	.	CASSSPSGPGYEQYF	TGTGCCAGCAGCTCGCCCTCGGGGCCTGGCTACGAGCAGTACTTC
TRBJ2-7	TRBV20-1	17	.	TRBD2	CSALIAGGPGLLYEQYF	TGCAGTGCTCTCATAGCGGGAGGGCCGGGGCTCCTGTACGAGCAGTACTTC
TRBJ1-2	TRBV28	13	few	.	CAGWGGGANGYTF	TGTGCCGGATGGGGAGGGGGGGCTAACGGCTACACCTTC
TRBJ2-7	TRBV20-1	12	few	.	CSASRQVHEQYF	TGCAGTGCCAGTCGACAAGTCCACGAGCAGTACTTC
TRBJ2-2	TRBV20-1	17	.	.	CSARKEAVYSNTGELFF	TGCAGTGCTAGAAAGGAGGCAGTATATTCTAACACCGGGGAGCTGTTTTTT
TRBJ2-1	TRBV18	15	.	.	CASSLPGILYNEQFF	TGTGCCAGCTCACTTCCAGGCATTCTTTACAATGAGCAGTTCTTC
TRBJ2-1	TRBV7-2	17	few	TRBD2	CASSRNPGTSGSNEQFF	TGTGCCAGCAGCAGAAATCCCGGGACTAGCGGGAGTAATGAGCAGTTCTTC
TRBJ1-1	TRBV6-1	15	few	TRBD1	CASSKKQGARTEAFF	TGTGCCAGCAGCAAAAAGCAGGGGGCAAGAACTGAAGCTTTCTTT
TRBJ1-2	TRBV7-2	12	.	.	CASTEANYGYTF	TGTGCCAGCACGGAAGCTAACTATGGCTACACCTTC
TRBJ2-7	TRBV5-1	13	few	TRBD2	CASSLLAGDEQYF	TGCGCCAGCAGCCTTCTAGCGGGAGACGAGCAGTACTTC
TRBJ2-5	TRBV29-1	17	many	TRBD2	CSAEVVRLADGGETQYF	TGCAGCGCAGAAGTTGTGAGACTAGCGGACGGGGGGGAGACCCAGTACTTC
TRBJ2-3	TRBV5-1	14	many	.	CASSPGTNSDTQYF	TGCGCCAGCAGTCCCGGGACGAACTCAGATACGCAGTATTTT
TRBJ2-7	TRBV4-2	15	.	.	CASSQTDTYSYEQYF	TGTGCCAGCAGCCAGACGGACACTTACTCCTACGAGCAGTACTTC
TRBJ2-6	TRBV3-1	17	few	.	CASSQALGGLGANVLTF	TGTGCCAGCAGCCAAGCTCTTGGGGGGCTTGGGGCCAACGTCCTGACTTTC
TRBJ1-2	TRBV5-5	13	.	.	CASSTHPEYDYTF	TGTGCCAGCAGCACTCACCCAGAATACGACTACACCTTC
TRBJ2-3	TRBV29-1	16	.	TRBD1	CSVGVTGGKGTDTQYF	TGCAGCGTGGGGGTGACAGGGGGCAAGGGCACAGATACGCAGTATTTT
TRBJ2-7	TRBV29-1	15	.	TRBD2	CSVIPRGGMKYEQYF	TGCAGCGTCATACCGCGGGGGGGCATGAAGTACGAGCAGTACTTC
TRBJ2-2	TRBV7-2	16	few	TRBD2	CASSSGLAGMTGELFF	TGTGCCAGCAGCTCGGGACTAGCGGGGATGACCGGGGAGCTGTTTTTT
TRBJ2-3	TRBV12-3/TRBV12-4	16	few	TRBD2	CASSPLAGGQADTQYF	TGTGCCAGCAGTCCACTAGCGGGGGGCCAGGCAGATACGCAGTATTTT
TRBJ2-2	TRBV28	15	.	.	CASNRSGVRTGELFF	TGTGCCAGCAACCGTTCAGGGGTCCGCACCGGGGAGCTGTTTTTT
TRBJ2-5	TRBV12-3/TRBV12-4	14	.	.	CASSPHRDLETQYF	TGTGCCAGCAGTCCTCACAGGGATCTAGAGACCCAGTACTTC
TRBJ2-7	TRBV10-2	15	few	TRBD1	CASSEGTGATYEQYF	TGCGCCAGCAGTGAGGGGACAGGGGCGACCTACGAGCAGTACTTC
TRBJ1-1	TRBV11-2	13	.	.	CASSLMTRTEAFF	TGTGCCAGCAGCTTAATGACGAGAACTGAAGCTTTCTTT
TRBJ2-7	TRBV10-2	15	.	.	CASSDRRAPGDEQYF	TGCGCCAGCAGTGACCGGAGGGCCCCCGGGGACGAGCAGTACTTC
TRBJ2-2	TRBV27	17	.	.	CASRPGGGATYTGELFF	TGTGCCAGCAGGCCTGGAGGGGGGGCCACGTACACCGGGGAGCTGTTTTTT
TRBJ2-1	TRBV7-2	12	.	.	CASSFLINEQFF	TGTGCCAGCAGCTTTCTGATCAATGAGCAGTTCTTC
TRBJ1-2	TRBV7-9	11	many	.	CASSLDYGYTF	TGTGCCAGCAGCCTCGACTATGGCTACACCTTC
TRBJ2-7	TRBV5-1	14	few	.	CASSSQGEFYEQYF	TGCGCCAGCAGTTCTCAGGGAGAATTCTACGAGCAGTACTTC
TRBJ1-6	TRBV11-2	12	.	.	CASSFVPGSLHF	TGTGCCAGCAGCTTTGTCCCAGGGTCCCTCCACTTT
TRBJ1-1	TRBV27	14	few	.	CASTPPGEDTEAFF	TGTGCCAGCACCCCCCCAGGGGAGGACACTGAAGCTTTCTTT
TRBJ2-5	TRBV4-3	15	few	TRBD2	CASSRRGGGVETQYF	TGCGCCAGCAGCCGCAGAGGTGGGGGGGTAGAGACCCAGTACTTC
TRBJ2-7	TRBV7-2	15	.	TRBD1	CASSLGGQARYEQYF	TGTGCCAGCAGCTTAGGAGGACAGGCGAGATACGAGCAGTACTTC
TRBJ2-3	TRBV20-1	15	.	.	CSASRQTGSTDTQYF	TGCAGTGCTAGTCGGCAGACCGGTAGCACAGATACGCAGTATTTT
TRBJ2-1	TRBV6-1	13	.	.	CASRKKSYNEQFF	TGTGCCAGCAGGAAAAAGTCCTACAATGAGCAGTTCTTC
TRBJ2-1	TRBV14	15	.	.	CASSHFGEVHNEQFF	TGTGCCAGCAGCCACTTCGGGGAAGTCCACAATGAGCAGTTCTTC
TRBJ2-3	TRBV4-3	16	few	.	CASSQLLRDHFGTQYF	TGCGCCAGCAGCCAACTTCTACGGGACCACTTCGGTACGCAGTATTTT
TRBJ1-2	TRBV28	16	.	.	CASSLGGGGAPYGYTF	TGTGCCAGCAGTTTAGGGGGCGGTGGGGCCCCCTATGGCTACACCTTC